The present T cell receptor (beta chain) was sequenced within a study of cytomegalovirus exposure and HLA in healthy donors. Study-wide points: Exclusion applied to some V segments, including TRBV6-2 and TRBV6-3, as they were indistinguishable. According to an earlier analysis, most TCR beta V segments yielded productive rearrangements about 90% or about 30% of the time. A later analysis, which compared TCR beta chains of equal frequency, found the HLA-associated ones more clonally expanded.

Regarding this clone: Its antigen is as yet unknown.

Germline CDR1 is MDHEN and CDR2 is SYDVKM. This CDR3 region has 19 residues. Trimming pared 6 bases from V and 4 bases from J, leaving 27 bases between. Both 60 Vbeta primers and 13 Jbeta primers went into the PCR. Data came from immunoSEQ multiplex PCR; TCRdb stores just in-frame clones and leaves some out. This sample carries 100,000 to 150,000 clones, 73% of them seen once, and the ten largest clones take roughly 2.1%. This TCR was sampled from a woman aged 40 to 50 in good health and CMV-seropositive. The chain has TRBV28 and TRBJ2-2; D is possibly TRBD1 (7 bases). Sequences were obtained from PBMCs. The CDR3 region has the DNA TGTGCCAGCAGCCCCAGGATCATCACCAGGGGGGCGGTCACCGGGGAGCTGTTTTTT. This codes for CASSPRIITRGAVTGELFF.